This T cell receptor (beta chain) was retrieved from a study of blood T cell repertoires in COVID-19. Participants were aged roughly 18 to 90 years, lived in some 23 US areas, and enrolled virtually. Method: immunoSEQ multiplex PCR; TCRdb's copy keeps in-frame clones and lacks some. The sample includes 330,000 or so clones, over 75% of them seen just once. The sequence derives from a woman under 40 who had recovered from COVID-19. Sequencing input: PBMCs or T cells enriched from blood (not recorded which).

CDR3 in amino acids: CASSLGQGAVYEQYF. Written as DNA, the CDR3 is TGTGCCAGCAGCCTGGGACAGGGGGCGGTCTACGAGCAGTACTTC. The V and J genes are TRBV3-1 (or the pseudogene TRBV3-2) and TRBJ2-7; 12 bases agree with TRBD1. The CDR3 runs to 15 residues. Germline V gene data show CDR1 as LGHDT and CDR2 as YNNKEL (reference sequence). J was trimmed by 3 bases and V by 4 bases; bases with no gene match: 4.